This T cell receptor (beta chain) was sequenced for a study of T cell repertoires in cytomegalovirus infection. The wider study: It was the public TCR beta signatures that indicated both CMV infection and matching HLA type. Study results and limitations: In two of eight donors, the top clonotype was HLA-C-restricted CMV-specific. People with CMV and the relevant HLA were identified by cumulative public TCR beta family frequency.

TCRdb reprocessed the reads via MiXCR and lists one record per CDR3 protein. The sample has some 320,000 distinct CDR3 sequences, 25% to 30% seen once; the top ten hold 20%. A few counts support this clonotype. Antigen: not known. The receptor's source is a human donor in good health (CMV status not recorded). Some clones in this sample may be carry-over from other donors' samples. The material sequenced was cultured PBMCs, taken from culture after CMV antigen stimulation.

As DNA, the CDR3 is TGTGCCAGCAGTTTAATGGGGGCGCAAGAGCAGTACTTC. Translating gives CASSLMGAQEQYF. The chain couples TRBV28 to TRBJ2-7; tentatively, D is TRBD1 (6 bases). Per the germline V gene, CDR1 is MDHEN and CDR2 is SYDVKM. The CDR3 consists of 13 residues. V lost 2 bases to trimming and J lost 7 bases, with 12 bases between them.